Presented here are 14 T cell receptor beta chains from one specimen sequenced in a study of monozygotic twins with inflammatory bowel disease (dated by TCRdb to about 2019). The method behind the library was 5' RACE. The data were produced on an Illumina HiSeq 2500. TCRdb reprocessed the reads and assigns one entry to each CDR3 protein sequence, leaving out DNA. The table of this sample itemizes some 450,000 distinct CDR3 sequences. The ten largest account for about 2.3% of the sample. The sample taken for sequencing was blood. The source is a human donor with ulcerative colitis or Crohn's disease, or a healthy co-twin of an affected twin (not recorded which).

V is TRBV15 and J is TRBJ2-3; checking the TCRdb D call of TRBD1 is not possible without DNA. Germline CDR1 reads LNHNV; CDR2 reads YYDKDF (reference sequence). The CDR3 covers 16 residues. The CDR3 loop reads CATSRDGGTSTDTQYF.

The chain has TRBV27 and TRBJ2-2; TCRdb names TRBD1, which stays unverified in the absence of DNA. The CDR3 length is 15 residues. Germline-derived CDR1 and CDR2 are MNHEY and SMNVEV (reference sequence). The chain's CDR3 is CASSFLDRETGELFF.

This chain links TRBV7-8 with TRBJ1-1. Per the germline V gene, CDR1 is SGHVS and CDR2 is FQNEAQ. This CDR3 region has 13 residues. CDR3 in amino acids: CASSLWMNTEAFF.

The chain links TRBV18 to TRBJ2-3. CDR1 and CDR2 from the germline V gene are KGHSH and LQKENI. The CDR3 has 12 amino acids. CDR3 sequence reads: CASSPGKDTQYF.

The chain employs TRBV19 and TRBJ1-2; TCRdb's assignment of TRBD1 cannot be checked, as there is no DNA. Germline CDR1 is LNHDA and CDR2 is SQIVND (reference sequence). The CDR3 contains 13 residues. The CDR3: CASWGQAYYGYTF.

The genes are TRBV3-1 and TRBJ1-3. This CDR3 has 15 amino acids. Germline V gene lookup returns CDR1 LGHDT and CDR2 YNNKEL (reference sequence). The CDR3 here is CASARDRALGNTIYF.

V usage is TRBV27 and J usage is TRBJ1-1. The CDR3 is 18 residues long. The germline V gene has CDR1 MNHEY and CDR2 SMNVEV (reference sequence). The chain's CDR3 is CASSQEALAYSINTEAFF.

CDR3 sequence: CSARVRTALTDTQYF. The chain joins TRBV20-1 to TRBJ2-3; TCRdb's assignment of TRBD1 cannot be checked, as there is no DNA. This CDR3 contains 15 residues. From germline, CDR1 is DFQATT and CDR2 SNEGSKA (reference sequence).

This chain uses TRBV12-3 or TRBV12-4 with TRBJ1-1. The CDR3 runs to 12 residues. CDR3 region: CASTINPVRAFF.

The chain links TRBV20-1 to TRBJ1-2. This CDR3 comprises 13 residues. Germline V gene sequence: CDR1 DFQATT, CDR2 SNEGSKA (reference sequence). CDR3 in amino acids: CSAREVVGGAQTF.

CDR3 loop: CASSFVSRGGWEQYF. The chain carries TRBV5-5 and TRBJ2-7; the D gene TCRdb calls, TRBD1, cannot be checked with no DNA. The CDR3 is made up of 15 amino acids. Germline CDR1 SGHKS, CDR2 YYEKEE (reference sequence).

The chain employs TRBV27 and TRBJ2-7; the TRBD1 assignment by TCRdb is unverifiable without DNA. In germline, CDR1 is MNHEY, CDR2 SMNVEV (reference sequence). The CDR3 has 15 amino acids. CDR3 loop: CASSAQGPVPYEQYF.

The V gene is TRBV7-2, the J gene TRBJ1-1; TCRdb gives TRBD1 as the D gene, but with no DNA this cannot be confirmed. The CDR3 has 14 residues. Germline V gene lookup returns CDR1 SGHTA and CDR2 FQGNSA. The CDR3 spells CASSQRQGEAEAFF.

CDR3 in amino acids: CASSPRDGFYGYTF. The chain combines TRBV7-9 with TRBJ1-2. Germline V gives CDR1 SEHNR, CDR2 FQNEAQ (reference sequence). There are 14 residues in the CDR3.